These 28 T cell receptor beta chains originate from one sample sequenced in a study of blood T cells in healthy people across ages. A second PCR of about 6 to 12 cycles used a sample-barcoded 5' primer and a J-beta primer mix. TCRdb re-called the 5' RACE reads through MiXCR, storing one row per CDR3 protein. The sample lists over a million distinct CDR3 sequences; about 43% were seen once. Material for sequencing was blood. Receptors were obtained from a woman between 18 and 30 years old in good health.

This clonotype was detected only a few times. J is TRBJ2-3 and V is TRBV6-5; D is possibly TRBD2 (6 bases). CDR3 length equals 15 residues. Germline CDR1 and CDR2: MNHEY and SVGAGI. V was pared by 7 bases and J by 0 bases, with 14 bases between. CDR3 protein: CASTQDYLSTDTQYF. Written as DNA, the CDR3 is TGTGCCAGCACCCAGGACTATCTGAGCACAGATACGCAGTATTTT.

This clonotype was found a few times. The chain has TRBV21-1 and TRBJ2-1; TRBD2, as called in the table, went unchecked against the DNA. TRBV21-1 is a known pseudogene. The CDR3 sequence is 18 residues long. The CDR3: CASSIPWGLAGAYNEQFF. As DNA, the CDR3 is TGTGCCAGCAGCATCCCTTGGGGTCTAGCGGGGGCCTACAATGAGCAGTTCTTC.

The rearrangement links TRBV5-6 to TRBJ2-3, with a possible D match to TRBD2 (5 bases). The CDR3 runs to 18 residues. Germline V lookup: CDR1 SGHDT, CDR2 YYEEEE. The V end lost 4 bases, the J end lost 0 bases, and 21 bases lay between the germline ends. CDR3 sequence reads: CASSLEDRAPTSTDTQYF. The CDR3 nucleotides are TGTGCCAGCAGCCTGGAGGATAGGGCACCTACTAGCACAGATACGCAGTATTTT.

V usage is TRBV11-2 and J usage is TRBJ2-1; D remains unclear. The V gene's germline CDR1 is SGHAT and CDR2 FQNNGV. This CDR3 is 18 amino acids long. The V end lost 5 bases, the J end lost 0 bases, and 20 bases lay between the germline ends. Here the CDR3 DNA reads TGTGCCAGCAGCCTTGCCCGACTGAGCGCGAGCTCCTACAATGAGCAGTTCTTC. Translating gives CASSLARLSASSYNEQFF. Using reference TRBV11-2 and TRBJ2-1 for the parts outside the CDR3, the full variable domain is EAGVAQSPRYKIIEKRQSVAFWCNPISGHATLYWYQQILGQGPKLLIQFQNNGVVDDSQLPKDRFSAERLKGVDSTLKIQPAKLEDSAVYLCASSLARLSASSYNEQFFGPGTRLTVL.

The rearrangement joins TRBV6-2 or TRBV6-3 to TRBJ2-7, with a weak D call TRBD2 (6 bases). The CDR3 covers 14 residues. The V and J ends lost 5 bases and 2 bases respectively, with 13 bases between them. The V gene's germline CDR1 is MNHEY and CDR2 SVGEGT. Here the CDR3 reads CASSTRGLTYEQYF. DNA of the CDR3: TGTGCCAGCAGTACCCGGGGACTTACCTACGAGCAGTACTTC.

The chain recombines TRBV6-5 with TRBJ2-5, with D perhaps TRBD1 or TRBD2 (5 bases each). The J call is uncertain, as TRBJ2-7 better fits the DNA end. Looked up from germline, CDR1 is MNHEY and CDR2 is SVGAGI. The CDR3 contains 14 residues. CDR3 nucleotide sequence: TGTGCCAGCTCCAAGAGGGGTCCCTCGTACGAGCAGTACTTC. Protein product: CASSKRGPSYEQYF.

This clonotype was seen just once. The chain carries TRBV28 and TRBJ2-7, with TRBD1 identical over 7 bases. There are 14 residues in the CDR3. Germline trimming cut 7 bases from V and 0 bases from J; bases unmatched to any gene: 6. Per the germline V gene, CDR1 is MDHEN and CDR2 is SYDVKM. As DNA, the CDR3 is TGTGCCAGCAAGAGACAGGGTTTCTCCTACGAGCAGTACTTC. Translation: CASKRQGFSYEQYF.

The chain is built from TRBV27 and TRBJ2-1, with D unclear. The CDR3 runs 14 residues. V lost 2 bases and J lost 2, with 7 bases in between. CDR1 is MNHEY and CDR2 is SMNVEV in the germline V gene (reference sequence). The CDR3 sequence: CASSLGITYNEQFF. Here the CDR3 DNA reads TGTGCCAGCAGTTTAGGTATCACCTACAATGAGCAGTTCTTC.

The chain combines TRBV9 with TRBJ2-5; a possible D gene is TRBD2 (5 bases). The length of the CDR3 is 16 residues. Germline CDR1 and CDR2: SGDLS and YYNGEE. Trimming stripped 4 bases from V and 11 bases from J, with 27 bases between. CDR3 in amino acids: CASSPANSAYYNEQYF. The CDR3 DNA reads as TGTGCCAGCAGCCCCGCGAATAGCGCGTACTACAATGAGCAGTACTTC.

This clonotype was detected only a few times. The chain couples TRBV29-1 to TRBJ2-1, with 8 nucleotides matching TRBD1. V lost 8 bases and J lost 2; bases outside the gene matches: 8. Germline values: CDR1 SQVTM, CDR2 ANQGSEA. This CDR3 has 14 amino acids. Here the CDR3 reads CSTSRDRTYNEQFF. The CDR3 DNA reads TGCAGCACCTCCCGGGACAGGACCTACAATGAGCAGTTCTTC.

This rearrangement joins TRBV6-1 to TRBJ2-7; D unresolved. CDR1 and CDR2 (germline): MNHNS, SASEGT. Between the trimmed V and J ends, which lost 8 bases and 7 bases, there was a span of 12 bases. The CDR3 consists of 11 residues. CDR3 DNA: TGTGCCAGCCTTGTTTCGAGAGAGCAGTACTTC. It translates to CASLVSREQYF.

The chain is built from TRBV5-6 and TRBJ2-1; 11 bases map to TRBD2. The V and J ends lost 3 bases and 3 bases, in that order; junction bases with no gene match: 11. Germline V gene data show CDR1 as SGHDT and CDR2 as YYEEEE. There are 18 residues in the CDR3. The CDR3 reads CASSSLLGTSGLYNEQFF. CDR3 DNA sequence: TGTGCCAGCAGCTCCTTATTGGGGACTAGCGGCCTCTACAATGAGCAGTTCTTC.

This clonotype has more than one count but fewer than ten. The V gene is TRBV12-3 or TRBV12-4, the J gene TRBJ2-5; TRBD2 matches at 10 bases. Germline trimming cut 2 bases from V and 4 bases from J; bases unmatched to any gene: 4. The CDR3 length is 15 residues. CDR3 coding DNA: TGTGCCAGCAGTTTATATTTAGCGGGGGGAGAGACCCAGTACTTC. Its protein product is CASSLYLAGGETQYF.

The chain employs TRBV6-5 and TRBJ1-5; D might be TRBD1 (5 bases). V lost 9 bases and J lost 0, with 15 bases in between. The germline V gene encodes CDR1 MNHEY and CDR2 SVGAGI. This CDR3 is built from 15 residues. CDR3 residues: CASKTGAYSNQPQHF. The CDR3 DNA sequence: TGTGCCAGTAAAACAGGAGCCTATAGCAATCAGCCCCAGCATTTT.

This clonotype has more than one count but fewer than ten. The chain is built from TRBV20-1 and TRBJ1-5, with 9 bases aligning to TRBD1. With V trimmed by 6 bases and J by 0 bases, 12 bases remained unmatched. This CDR3 is built from 17 residues. Germline assignment: CDR1 DFQATT and CDR2 SNEGSKA (reference sequence). CDR3 bases: TGCAGTGCCCACGGGGGACAGGGCCCATCTAGCAATCAGCCCCAGCATTTT. This translates into CSAHGGQGPSSNQPQHF.

J is TRBJ1-5 and V is TRBV6-1; D remains unclear. Germline V gene data show CDR1 as MNHNS and CDR2 as SASEGT. Between the trimmed V and J ends, which lost 1 base and 7 bases, there was a span of 17 bases. The CDR3 runs 16 residues. The CDR3 here is CASSEVPHEGRQPQHF. The CDR3 DNA reads TGTGCCAGCAGTGAAGTCCCCCACGAGGGTAGGCAGCCCCAGCATTTT.

The chain has TRBV12-3 or TRBV12-4 and TRBJ2-3; TRBD2 matches at 13 bases. The junction had 12 bases not matched to a gene; V was cut back by 4 bases and J by 5 bases. There are 18 residues in the CDR3. CDR3 residues: CASSSPGLAGPWGDTQYF. The CDR3 nucleotides read TGTGCCAGCAGTTCCCCGGGACTAGCGGGACCATGGGGAGATACGCAGTATTTT.

For this clonotype: One end of the junction is discordant with germline, which a read error may explain. The V call is TRBV6-1, the J call TRBJ1-5; D ambiguous. Germline CDR1 and CDR2: MNHNS and SASEGT. This CDR3 spans 20 amino acids. In DNA, the CDR3 is TGTGCCAGCAGTGAAGGGGTAGGCCCTCGCATTACTGATTACAATCACCCCCAGCATTTT. This encodes CASSEGVGPRITDYNHPQHF.

This CDR3 is CASSTGTEGNTIYF. In DNA, the CDR3 is TGCGCCAGCAGCACCGGGACGGAGGGAAACACCATATATTTT. The V call is TRBV5-1, the J call TRBJ1-3, with D possibly matching TRBD1 (5 bases). The ends were cut back, 4 bases at V and 4 bases at J, with 12 bases in the middle. Germline CDR1 is SGHRS and CDR2 is YFSETQ. The CDR3 has 14 amino acids.

This chain uses TRBV10-3 with TRBJ2-1; 7 bases match TRBD2. Germline values: CDR1 ENHRY, CDR2 SYGVKD. J was trimmed by 5 bases and V by 10 bases; bases with no gene match: 5. This CDR3 spans 12 amino acids. The CDR3 coding sequence is TGTGCCACTGCCGGGACTAACAATGAGCAGTTCTTC. Residues: CATAGTNNEQFF.

The V call is TRBV20-1, the J call TRBJ2-3; D is ambiguous. This CDR3 is built from 16 residues. The V end lost 0 bases, the J end lost 2 bases, and 15 bases lay between the germline ends. CDR1 DFQATT and CDR2 SNEGSKA come from the germline V gene (reference sequence). The CDR3 DNA reads TGCAGTGCTAGAGACTCTCTTCTAAGGATCACAGATACGCAGTATTTT. Translating gives CSARDSLLRITDTQYF.

This clonotype occurred a few times. The chain has TRBV24-1 and TRBJ2-3; 9 bases match TRBD1. Germline trimming cut 2 bases from V and 4 bases from J; bases unmatched to any gene: 6. CDR1 is KGHDR and CDR2 is SFDVKD in the germline V gene. CDR3 length equals 16 residues. Here the CDR3 reads CATSDSGTGMADTQYF. As DNA, the CDR3 is TGTGCCACCAGTGATTCCGGGACAGGGATGGCAGATACGCAGTATTTT.

Turning to this clonotype: At one end the junction does not follow the germline gene, possibly because of a read error. J is TRBJ2-3 and V is TRBV27, with 9 nucleotides matching TRBD2. CDR3 length: 16 residues. The V gene's germline CDR1 is MNHEY and CDR2 SMNVEV (reference sequence). CDR3 sequence reads: CAGSFPASGGRDTQYF. In DNA, the CDR3 is TGTGCCGGCAGTTTTCCGGCGAGCGGGGGGCGAGATACGCAGTATTTT.

This clonotype appeared a few times. This rearrangement joins TRBV25-1 to TRBJ1-6; D is ambiguous. The CDR3 covers 15 residues. Trimming left V 5 bases short and J 6 bases short, with 14 bases between. CDR1 and CDR2 (germline): MGHDK, SYGVNS. The CDR3 here is CASSQRAGSNSPLHF. The CDR3 region has the DNA TGTGCCAGCAGTCAAAGGGCCGGGAGTAATTCACCCCTCCACTTT.

The chain has TRBV10-3 and TRBJ2-1; 7 positions match TRBD1. The germline V gene has CDR1 ENHRY and CDR2 SYGVKD. This CDR3 is 14 amino acids long. Trimming took 2 bases from V and 8 from J; bases not matched to a gene: 6. CDR3 region: CAISEAGGRDEQFF. CDR3 sequence (DNA): TGTGCCATCAGTGAGGCAGGGGGTAGGGATGAGCAGTTCTTC.

Comments on this clonotype: At one boundary the junction diverges from the germline segment, which might be a read error. V gene TRBV11-3 combines with J gene TRBJ2-5; D might be TRBD1 (5 bases). From germline, CDR1 is SGHNT and CDR2 YENEEA. The CDR3 covers 13 residues. CDR3 residues: CASSLSVDNERYF. In DNA form, the CDR3 reads TGTGCTAGCAGCTTATCGGTGGACAATGAGCGGTACTTC.

The table lists this clonotype with a few counts. The J gene is TRBJ2-7, the V gene TRBV13; tentatively, D is TRBD1 (5 bases). From germline, CDR1 is PRHDT and CDR2 FYEKMQ (reference sequence). Trimming removed 6 bases at V and 6 bases at J, with 27 bases between. This CDR3 spans 17 amino acids. The CDR3 nucleotides read TGTGCCAGCAGTTTACAGGTTGGGGAAGGGGATCTATCCGAGCAGTACTTC. This encodes CASSLQVGEGDLSEQYF.

CDR3 sequence (DNA): TGTGCCAGCAGGCTGGACAGGACATCGCAGGTCGGCGCTTTCTTT. It translates to CASRLDRTSQVGAFF. The chain has TRBV6-5 and TRBJ1-1, with TRBD1 matching over 7 bases. The germline V gene encodes CDR1 MNHEY and CDR2 SVGAGI. The CDR3 contains 15 residues. The J segment lost 11 bases and the V segment lost 6 bases, leaving 18 bases of the junction unmatched.